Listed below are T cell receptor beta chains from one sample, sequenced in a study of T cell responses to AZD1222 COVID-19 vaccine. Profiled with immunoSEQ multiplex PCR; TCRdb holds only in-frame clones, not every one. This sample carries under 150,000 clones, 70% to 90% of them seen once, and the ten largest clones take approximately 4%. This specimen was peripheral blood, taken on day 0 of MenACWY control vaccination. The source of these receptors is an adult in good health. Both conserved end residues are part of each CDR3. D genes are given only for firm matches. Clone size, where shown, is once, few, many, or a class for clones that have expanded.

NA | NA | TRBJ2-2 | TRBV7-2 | CASSTGTTGELFF | TGTGCCAGCAGCACCGGGACTACCGGGGAGCTGTTTTTT
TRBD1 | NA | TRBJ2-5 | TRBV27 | CASSATGEETQYF | TGTGCCAGCAGTGCCACAGGGGAGGAGACCCAGTACTTC
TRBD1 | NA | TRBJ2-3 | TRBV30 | CAWSGRQGGNTQYF | TGTGCCTGGAGTGGAAGACAGGGGGGAAATACGCAGTATTTT
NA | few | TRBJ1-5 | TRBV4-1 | CASSPLGLRNQPQHF | TGCGCCAGCAGCCCTTTAGGTCTTCGCAATCAGCCCCAGCATTTT
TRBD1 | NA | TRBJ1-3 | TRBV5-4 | CASSSGQGAGNTIYF | TGTGCCAGCAGCTCGGGACAGGGGGCTGGAAACACCATATATTTT
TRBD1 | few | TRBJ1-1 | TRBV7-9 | CASSPRTGNTEAFF | TGTGCCAGCAGCCCGAGGACAGGCAACACTGAAGCTTTCTTT
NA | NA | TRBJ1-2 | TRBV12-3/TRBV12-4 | CASSLGVYGYTF | TGTGCCAGCAGTTTAGGTGTCTATGGCTACACCTTC
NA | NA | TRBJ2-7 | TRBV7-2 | CASSLESGFSDIHEQYF | TGTGCCAGCAGCTTAGAGTCGGGGTTTTCGGACATCCACGAGCAGTACTTC
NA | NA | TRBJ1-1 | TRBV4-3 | CASSQASANTEAFF | TGCGCCAGCAGCCAAGCATCGGCGAACACTGAAGCTTTCTTT
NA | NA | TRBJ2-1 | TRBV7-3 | CASSLIGNEQFF | TGTGCCAGCAGCCTAATAGGGAATGAGCAGTTCTTC
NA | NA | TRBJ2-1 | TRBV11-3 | CASSLFSGRANNEQFF | TGTGCCAGCAGCTTATTCTCGGGCAGGGCAAACAATGAGCAGTTCTTC
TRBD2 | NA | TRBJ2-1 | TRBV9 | CASTRGAGGLAHNEQFF | TGTGCCAGTACGCGGGGAGCGGGGGGGCTCGCCCACAATGAGCAGTTCTTC
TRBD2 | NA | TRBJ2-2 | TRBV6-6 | CASSYWTSPGELFF | TGTGCCAGCAGTTACTGGACTAGCCCCGGGGAGCTGTTTTTT
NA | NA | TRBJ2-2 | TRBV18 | CASSPDILNTGELFF | TGTGCCAGCTCACCTGACATCTTGAACACCGGGGAGCTGTTTTTT
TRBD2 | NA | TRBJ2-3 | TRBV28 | CASSLSISGLGADTQYF | TGTGCCAGCAGTCTATCAATTAGCGGGTTGGGCGCAGATACGCAGTATTTT
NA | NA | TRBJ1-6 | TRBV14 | CASSRDINNSPLHF | TGTGCCAGCAGCCGGGACATCAATAATTCACCCCTCCACTTT
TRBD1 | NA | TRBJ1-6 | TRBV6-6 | CASSPGQGAWTASPLHF | TGTGCCAGCAGTCCCGGACAGGGGGCGTGGACAGCTTCACCCCTCCACTTT
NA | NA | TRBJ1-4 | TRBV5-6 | CASSPGRGRGREKLFF | TGTGCCAGCAGCCCCGGGCGGGGGCGCGGAAGGGAAAAACTGTTTTTT
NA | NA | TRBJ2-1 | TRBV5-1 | CASSLVTSSYNEQFF | TGCGCCAGCAGCTTGGTTACGAGCTCCTACAATGAGCAGTTCTTC
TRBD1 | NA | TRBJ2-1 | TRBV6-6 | CASSRTPPAGTGVNEQFF | TGTGCCAGCAGTCGCACACCGCCAGCCGGGACAGGGGTCAATGAGCAGTTCTTC
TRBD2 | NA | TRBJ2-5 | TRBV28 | CASSLGGDETQYF | TGTGCCAGCAGTTTAGGGGGGGACGAGACCCAGTACTTC
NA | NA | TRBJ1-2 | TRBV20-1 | CSETGPYGYTF | TGCAGTGAAACGGGACCTTATGGCTACACCTTC
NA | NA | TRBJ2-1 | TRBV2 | CASSVFWDNEQFF | TGTGCCAGCAGTGTTTTTTGGGACAATGAGCAGTTCTTC
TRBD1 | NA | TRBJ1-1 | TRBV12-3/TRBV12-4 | CASTLTGGTEAFF | TGTGCCAGCACCCTGACAGGGGGCACTGAAGCTTTCTTT
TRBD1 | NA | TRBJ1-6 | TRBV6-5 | CASRWDRGNSPLHF | TGTGCCAGCAGGTGGGACAGGGGAAATTCACCCCTCCACTTT
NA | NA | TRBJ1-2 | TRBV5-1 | CASSLDRVGYTF | TGCGCCAGCAGCCTGGATCGGGTTGGCTACACCTTC
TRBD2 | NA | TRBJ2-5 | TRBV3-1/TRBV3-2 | CASSPPGLGLGETQYF | TGTGCCAGCAGCCCTCCGGGACTAGGTTTGGGAGAGACCCAGTACTTC
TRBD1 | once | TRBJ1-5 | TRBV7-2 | CASSLATGTAYSNQPQHF | TGTGCCAGCAGCTTGGCTACCGGGACAGCCTATAGCAATCAGCCCCAGCATTTT
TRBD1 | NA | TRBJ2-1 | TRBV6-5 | CASRPDRGAYNEQFF | TGTGCCAGCAGACCGGACAGGGGAGCCTACAATGAGCAGTTCTTC
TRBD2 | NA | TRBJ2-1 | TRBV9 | CASSVALLAGDNEQFF | TGTGCCAGCAGCGTAGCTCTACTAGCGGGCGACAATGAGCAGTTCTTC
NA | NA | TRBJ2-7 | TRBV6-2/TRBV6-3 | CASSTGTSSYEQYF | TGTGCCAGCAGTACCGGGACAAGCTCCTACGAGCAGTACTTC
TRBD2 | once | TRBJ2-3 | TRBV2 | CASSPTSGSDTQYF | TGTGCCAGCAGTCCTACTAGCGGTTCAGATACGCAGTATTTT
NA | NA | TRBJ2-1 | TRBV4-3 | CASSQDLREEQFF | TGCGCCAGCAGCCAAGATCTGAGAGAGGAGCAGTTCTTC
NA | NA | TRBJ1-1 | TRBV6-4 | CASSDSRERRNRMNTEAFF | TGTGCCAGCAGTGACTCTCGGGAAAGGAGGAACAGAATGAACACTGAAGCTTTCTTT
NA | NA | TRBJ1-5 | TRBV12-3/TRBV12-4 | CASTTRQNQPQHF | TGTGCCAGCACCACTAGGCAGAATCAGCCCCAGCATTTT
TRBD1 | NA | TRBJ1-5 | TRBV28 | CASRRQGASQPQHF | TGTGCCAGCAGGCGACAGGGGGCGAGTCAGCCCCAGCATTTT
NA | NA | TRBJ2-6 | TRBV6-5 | CASRDRTSGANVLTF | TGTGCCAGCAGAGACAGGACCTCTGGGGCCAACGTCCTGACTTTC
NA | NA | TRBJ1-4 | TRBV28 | CASRSGTRAPNEKLFF | TGTGCCAGCAGGTCCGGGACAAGGGCCCCTAATGAAAAACTGTTTTTT
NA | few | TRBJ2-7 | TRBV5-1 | CATKNGYRSYEQYF | TGCGCCACCAAAAATGGGTACCGATCCTACGAGCAGTACTTC
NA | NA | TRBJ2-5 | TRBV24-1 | CATSSVGSTQETQYF | TGTGCCACCAGTAGCGTCGGCAGTACCCAAGAGACCCAGTACTTC
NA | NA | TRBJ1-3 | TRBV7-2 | CASSFLGKDTIYF | TGTGCCAGCAGCTTTTTGGGGAAGGACACCATATATTTT
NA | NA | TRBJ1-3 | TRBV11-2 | CASSLGSATYSGNTIYF | TGTGCCAGCAGCTTAGGGTCCGCCACATACTCTGGAAACACCATATATTTT
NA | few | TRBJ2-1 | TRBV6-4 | CASSVGSHNEQFF | TGTGCCAGCAGTGTTGGATCCCACAATGAGCAGTTCTTC
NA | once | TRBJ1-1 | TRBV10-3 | CAISSQGLLNTEAFF | TGTGCCATCAGTAGCCAGGGGTTATTAAACACTGAAGCTTTCTTT
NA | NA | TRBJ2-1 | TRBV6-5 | CATSLYEQFF | TGTGCCACCTCCCTCTATGAGCAGTTCTTC
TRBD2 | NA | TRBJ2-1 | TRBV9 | CASSAGLAGGPWSKNEQFF | TGTGCCAGCAGCGCGGGACTAGCGGGGGGGCCCTGGTCGAAAAATGAGCAGTTCTTC
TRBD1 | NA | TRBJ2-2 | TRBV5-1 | CASSLGDSGELFF | TGCGCCAGCAGCTTGGGGGACAGCGGGGAGCTGTTTTTT
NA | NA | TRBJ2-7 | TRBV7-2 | CASSLDTYEQYF | TGTGCCAGCAGCTTAGATACATACGAGCAGTACTTC
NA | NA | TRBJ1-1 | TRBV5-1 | CASSPGSGLMNTEAFF | TGCGCCAGCAGCCCTGGATCAGGTTTAATGAACACTGAAGCTTTCTTT
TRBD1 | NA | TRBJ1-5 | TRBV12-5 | CASALSGQAGNQPQHF | TGTGCTAGTGCCCTTTCCGGACAGGCGGGCAATCAGCCCCAGCATTTT
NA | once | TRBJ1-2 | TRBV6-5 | CASSYSDGPGYGYTF | TGTGCCAGCAGTTACTCGGACGGCCCTGGGTATGGCTACACCTTC
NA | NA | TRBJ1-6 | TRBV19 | CASSLRDNNSPLHF | TGTGCCAGTAGTCTCCGGGATAATAATTCACCCCTCCACTTT
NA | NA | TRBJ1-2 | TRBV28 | CASSFNDGAYGYTF | TGTGCCAGCAGTTTTAACGACGGAGCCTATGGCTACACCTTC
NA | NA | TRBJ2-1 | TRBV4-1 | CASSQGVGTGNFGRQFF | TGCGCCAGCAGCCAAGGGGTGGGTACCGGGAACTTTGGTAGGCAGTTCTTC